One T cell receptor (beta chain) is described in this entry. Generated by immunoSEQ multiplex PCR, the TCRdb table keeps only in-frame clones and is missing some. The sample has about 100,000 clones, 85% to 95% seen once. The record originates from a study of siplizumab effects on memory and regulatory T cells. Germline CDR1 and CDR2: MDHEN and SYDVKM. The CDR3 covers 14 residues. V dropped 6 bases and J dropped 4; count of bases not matched to a gene: 3. The sequencing sample was made of non-Treg CD4+ T cells sorted from blood. The chain recombines TRBV28 with TRBJ2-5, with 12 bases aligning to TRBD2. The TCR was taken from a human donor in good health. In DNA form, the CDR3 reads TGTGCCAGCAGACCGGGACTAGCGGGAGAGACCCAGTACTTC. It is translated as CASRPGLAGETQYF.